This entry concerns a single TCR beta chain. The data were obtained in a study of circulating CD8 cells and anti-PD-1 response in melanoma. Using around 16 ng of total RNA, TCR libraries were made with the QIAseq Immune Repertoire TCR panel. From the reads, TCRdb called clonotypes with MiXCR, one entry per CDR3 protein. The table shows roughly 710 distinct CDR3 sequences, with 5.5% to 6.5% occurring only once. Live CD3+CD8+TCRalphabeta+ cells were sorted into four subsets by PD-1 and/or TIGIT. Germline V gives CDR1 SGHDN, CDR2 FVKESK. Trimming left V 3 bases short and J 3 bases short, with 12 bases between. CDR3 length equals 14 residues.

The sample in question was CD8+ T cells from PBMCs, obtained at baseline or after one month of anti-PD-1 therapy (not recorded which). This receptor was taken from a human donor with melanoma. The chain recombines TRBV14 with TRBJ2-7, with a possible D match to TRBD1 (5 bases). This chain's CDR3 is CASSHLTAYYEQYF. In DNA, the CDR3 is TGTGCCAGCAGCCACCTGACAGCCTACTACGAGCAGTACTTC.